This is a list of T cell receptor beta chains from one sample in a study of OX40 agonist ivuxolimab in advanced cancers. Generated by immunoSEQ multiplex PCR, the TCRdb table keeps only in-frame clones and is missing some. This table holds around 70,000 clones, 75% to 95% found once. This specimen was CD4+ or CD8+ T cells sorted from blood, taken in a trial of the OX40 agonist ivuxolimab. All receptors come from an adult with an advanced solid tumor such as melanoma, head and neck, liver or kidney cancer. CDR3s include the opening cysteine and the closing phenylalanine or tryptophan. Fields, in order: V gene, J gene, clone size, CDR3 length, D gene, CDR3 DNA, CDR3 protein. A D gene is named only where the DNA matches it firmly. The listing skips clone size in some rows; elsewhere it reads once, few, many or a size class.

TRBV9,TRBJ1-6,.,16,.,TGTGCCAGCAGCGCCAACCCCGGGACGGATAATTCACCCCTCCACTTT,CASSANPGTDNSPLHF
TRBV29-1,TRBJ2-1,once,11,.,TGCAGCGTTGTAGAATACAATGAGCAGTTCTTC,CSVVEYNEQFF
TRBV23-1,TRBJ2-2,.,14,.,TGCGCCAGCAGTCACGCAGGGAACACCGGGGAGCTGTTTTTT,CASSHAGNTGELFF
TRBV5-1,TRBJ1-2,.,15,.,TGCGCCAGCAGCCCCGGACACCTCCTAAAAGACGGCTACACCTTC,CASSPGHLLKDGYTF
TRBV10-2,TRBJ1-5,.,16,TRBD1,TGCGCCAGCAGTGCGCTTGCCGGGACAGAAAATCAGCCCCAGCATTTT,CASSALAGTENQPQHF
TRBV18,TRBJ2-5,.,12,.,TGTGCCAGCTCACCACAACAAGAGACCCAGTACTTC,CASSPQQETQYF
TRBV2,TRBJ1-2,.,12,.,TGTGCCAGCAAGGGTTCTTCCTATGGCTACACCTTC,CASKGSSYGYTF
TRBV6-5,TRBJ1-1,.,12,.,TGTGCCAGCAGAAACACGGCCGGGGTTGCTTTCTTT,CASRNTAGVAFF
TRBV6-1,TRBJ2-7,.,13,.,TGTGCCAGCAGTGAATCAAGTGACTTGGATCAGTACTTC,CASSESSDLDQYF
TRBV6-1,TRBJ2-7,.,14,.,TGTGCCACTTCAAAGGCAGGGGGGACCTACGAGCAGTACTTC,CATSKAGGTYEQYF
TRBV5-4,TRBJ1-2,.,12,.,TGTGCCAGCAGCCCAGGGAATCATGGCTACACCTTC,CASSPGNHGYTF
TRBV5-8,TRBJ2-1,.,15,TRBD1,TGTGCCAGCAGCTTAGGGGACAGTGCTTACAATGAGCAGTTCTTC,CASSLGDSAYNEQFF
TRBV14,TRBJ1-3,.,13,.,TGTGCCAGCAGTCAGGGTACTGGAAACACCATATATTTT,CASSQGTGNTIYF
TRBV10-1,TRBJ2-3,once,16,TRBD2,TGCGCCAGCAGTGAAAACCCGACTAGCCGAACAGATACGCAGTATTTT,CASSENPTSRTDTQYF
TRBV19,TRBJ1-2,.,15,.,TGTGCCAGTAGTGCACAGGACTATGGGGGCTATGGCTACACCTTC,CASSAQDYGGYGYTF
TRBV7-2,TRBJ2-2,.,16,TRBD2,TGTGCCAGCAGCTTAGCGAGGCTAGCGGGACCCGGGGAGCTGTTTTTT,CASSLARLAGPGELFF
TRBV6-1,TRBJ1-2,.,12,.,TGTGCCGGATGGGAGGCAGGCTATGGCTACACCTTC,CAGWEAGYGYTF
TRBV7-8,TRBJ1-2,.,14,.,TGTGCCAGCAGCTATAGGGTCCAACAAGATGGCTACACCTTC,CASSYRVQQDGYTF
TRBV11-3,TRBJ1-1,.,18,.,TGTGCCAGCAGCTTTACAGGGTGGGGATCGAAAGGGGTTGCTGAAGCTTTCTTT,CASSFTGWGSKGVAEAFF
TRBV5-8,TRBJ2-7,.,14,TRBD1,TGTGCCAGCAGCTATGGACAGGGGGACCACGAGCAGTACTTC,CASSYGQGDHEQYF
TRBV27,TRBJ2-1,.,12,.,TGTGCCAGCAGTGCGTCCCTCGGTGAGCAGTTCTTC,CASSASLGEQFF
TRBV6-5,TRBJ1-5,.,13,.,TGTGCCAGCAGTTCCAATTCTTATCAGCCCCAGCATTTT,CASSSNSYQPQHF
TRBV5-1,TRBJ2-2,.,15,.,TGCGCCAGCAGCTTGGGCAGGGTGAGCACCGGGGAGCTGTTTTTT,CASSLGRVSTGELFF
TRBV2,TRBJ2-7,.,14,TRBD1,TGTGCCAGCAGGGGACAGGTTTCCTCCTACGAGCAGTACTTC,CASRGQVSSYEQYF
TRBV5-1,TRBJ2-3,.,18,TRBD2,TGCGCCAGCAGCTTGGGACTAGCGGGGGGGCGAGAGGCAGATACGCAGTATTTT,CASSLGLAGGREADTQYF
TRBV7-6,TRBJ2-2,.,14,.,TGTGCCAGCAGCAGGGGGGGAGAAACCGGGGAGCTGTTTTTT,CASSRGGETGELFF
TRBV4-1,TRBJ1-2,.,14,.,TGCGCCAGCAGCCCTCAATGGGAGGGAAGAATCTTTTTTTTC,CASSPQWEGRIFFF
TRBV30,TRBJ1-5,.,13,.,TGTGCCTTAAGCTCGGATAGCAATCAGCCCCAGCATTTT,CALSSDSNQPQHF
TRBV19,TRBJ2-3,.,16,TRBD2,TGTGCCAGTAGTGATCTAGCGGGGGGCCTCACAGATACGCAGTATTTT,CASSDLAGGLTDTQYF
TRBV30,TRBJ1-2,.,12,.,TGTGCCTGGAGTCTATCAGGCGGTTTTAACACCTTC,CAWSLSGGFNTF
TRBV11-2,TRBJ1-2,.,13,.,TGTGCCAGCAGCTTACCCCAGAACTATGGCTACACCTTC,CASSLPQNYGYTF
TRBV11-3,TRBJ2-3,.,19,TRBD2,TGTGCCAGCAGCTTAGGAGGGATGGTAGCGGGGGGAAGCACAGATACGCAGTATTTT,CASSLGGMVAGGSTDTQYF
TRBV5-1,TRBJ2-1,.,14,.,TGCGCCAGCAGCTTTCCGGGAGAAAGGCGTGAGCAGTTCTTC,CASSFPGERREQFF
TRBV11-3,TRBJ2-3,.,14,.,TGTGCCAGCAGCTTTGAGCGGGGCACAGATACGCAGTATTTT,CASSFERGTDTQYF
TRBV7-9,TRBJ2-1,.,11,.,TGTGCCAGCAGCCGGGACAATGAGCAGTTCTTC,CASSRDNEQFF
TRBV19,TRBJ1-1,.,13,.,TGTGCCAGTAGTATTGTGTTCGGCGGCCAAGCTTTCTTT,CASSIVFGGQAFF
TRBV4-1,TRBJ2-5,.,15,.,TGCGCCAGCAGCCAAGCAGGGTTTCGCCAAGAGACCCAGTACTTC,CASSQAGFRQETQYF
TRBV30,TRBJ1-1,.,16,.,TGTGCCTGGAGGGAATTAGCGGGACTGATGAACACTGAAGCTTTCTTT,CAWRELAGLMNTEAFF
TRBV5-1,TRBJ1-1,.,15,.,TGCGCCAGCAGCCCAGCTGGGCTCACGAACACTGAAGCTTTCTTT,CASSPAGLTNTEAFF
TRBV2,TRBJ1-4,once,14,.,TGTGCCAGCAGTGGGAGGTTTACTAATGAAAAACTGTTTTTT,CASSGRFTNEKLFF
TRBV12-5,TRBJ2-4,.,14,.,TGTGCTAGTGGTCCCGGACAAAGGGCGGACATTCAGTACTTC,CASGPGQRADIQYF
TRBV2,TRBJ2-7,.,15,TRBD1,TGTGCCAGCAGTGAAACCCCCGGACAGGGGACTCCCGAGTACTTC,CASSETPGQGTPEYF
TRBV18,TRBJ1-1,once,13,.,TGTGCCAGCTCCCAAAAGCTGGGGGCTGAAGCTTTCTTT,CASSQKLGAEAFF
TRBV14,TRBJ1-6,few,13,.,TGTGCCAGCAGCCTTACGACGGATTCACCCCTCCACTTT,CASSLTTDSPLHF
TRBV10-3,TRBJ2-2,.,15,.,TGTGCCATCAGTGAGGCGCGGGGTTTCACCGGGGAGCTGTTTTTT,CAISEARGFTGELFF
TRBV4-1,TRBJ2-3,.,16,.,TGCGCCAGCAGCCGCTCCTGGGCTAAAGGGTCAGATACGCAGTATTTT,CASSRSWAKGSDTQYF
TRBV19,TRBJ1-5,.,16,.,TGTGCCAGTAGTGTCACACTCAGAGTAAGCAATCAGCCCCAGCATTTT,CASSVTLRVSNQPQHF
TRBV4-1,TRBJ2-3,.,18,TRBD2,TGCGCCAGCAGTCCAAGAATACTAGCGGGAGGGACGAGGGATACGCAGTATTTT,CASSPRILAGGTRDTQYF
TRBV30,TRBJ1-1,few,13,.,TGTGCCTGGAGTGCTGGGATGACCTATGAAGCTTTCTTT,CAWSAGMTYEAFF
TRBV5-1,TRBJ1-3,.,12,.,TGCGCCAGCAGCCCGCTCGGGGACACCATATATTTT,CASSPLGDTIYF
TRBV28,TRBJ1-1,once,15,TRBD1,TGTGCCAGCAGTGAGGGGGGACAGGGTCACACTGAAGCTTTCTTT,CASSEGGQGHTEAFF
TRBV30,TRBJ2-7,.,12,.,TGTGCCTGGAGCAGACAGGCCTACGAGCAGTACTTC,CAWSRQAYEQYF
TRBV6-5,TRBJ2-7,.,13,.,TGTGCCAGCAGTTACACCGGCTCCTACGAGCAGTACTTC,CASSYTGSYEQYF
TRBV5-1,TRBJ1-3,.,15,TRBD1,TGCGCCAGCAGCTTAGGACAGGGAGAAGGAAACACCATATATTTT,CASSLGQGEGNTIYF
TRBV11-3,TRBJ1-2,.,15,.,TGTGCCAGCAGCTTAGATGTTGGCAGAAACTATGGCTACACCTTC,CASSLDVGRNYGYTF
TRBV10-2,TRBJ2-7,.,13,.,TGCGCCAGCAGTGCCGGGACGGGCTACGAGCAGTACTTC,CASSAGTGYEQYF
TRBV27,TRBJ2-7,.,13,TRBD1,TGTGCCAGCAGTTCGGGACAGCCCTACGAGCAGTACTTC,CASSSGQPYEQYF
TRBV19,TRBJ2-6,.,23,.,TGTGCCAGTAGTATTCCGAACTCACCAAACCCGGGACGCCTGAGCTCTGGGGCCAACGTCCTGACTTTC,CASSIPNSPNPGRLSSGANVLTF